A selection of T cell receptor beta chains follows, all from one sample in a study of shared clonotypes between healthy human individuals. Assay used: immunoSEQ multiplex PCR; TCRdb lists only in-frame clones, some missing. The data hold roughly 510,000 clones, with over 60% observed a single time. Sequencing was done on a sample of PBMCs. The receptor set was obtained from a woman in her 40s in good health. Some clones in this sample may be carry-over from other donors' samples. The CDR3 runs from the conserved cysteine through the conserved F or W. A D gene is named only where the DNA matches it firmly. Only some rows state a clone size, as once, few, many or a class for expanded clones.

d_call	clone_size	cdr3_length	j_call	v_call	cdr3_nt	cdr3_aa
TRBD2	NA	15	TRBJ2-1	TRBV11-2	TGTGCCAGCGGAATGAGACCCCTAGCGGGCCCTGAGCAGTTCTTC	CASGMRPLAGPEQFF
TRBD2	NA	16	TRBJ2-7	TRBV28	TGTGCCAGCAGTTTATATCGGCCTAGCGGGGACTACGAGCAGTACTTC	CASSLYRPSGDYEQYF
TRBD2	NA	17	TRBJ2-1	TRBV4-1	TGCGCCAGCAGCCAAGATCGAGGGGTGGCGGGGACTAGCGAAGGGTTCTTC	CASSQDRGVAGTSEGFF
TRBD2	NA	14	TRBJ2-5	TRBV2	TGTGCCAGCAGGCCACTAGCGGGACAAGAGACCCAGTACTTC	CASRPLAGQETQYF
NA	NA	14	TRBJ2-5	TRBV27	TGTGCCAGCAGTTTAAGGGGGGGTCGATCGGCCCAGTACTTC	CASSLRGGRSAQYF
TRBD2	few	17	TRBJ2-5	TRBV5-1	TGCGCCAGCAGCTTGGCCCGACAAGCGGGAGGTTTTGAGACCCAGTACTTC	CASSLARQAGGFETQYF
NA	NA	12	TRBJ2-7	TRBV5-4	TGTGCCAGCAGCTTTCCAGACTACGAGCAGTACTTC	CASSFPDYEQYF
NA	NA	16	TRBJ2-2	TRBV25-1	TGTGCCAGCAGTGAATACGATGGGACTAACACCGGGGAGCTGTTTTTT	CASSEYDGTNTGELFF
NA	NA	15	TRBJ2-1	TRBV7-6	TGTGCCAGCAGCTTAGACGGAAGCTCCTACAATGAGCAGTTCTTC	CASSLDGSSYNEQFF
TRBD1	NA	16	TRBJ2-7	TRBV9	TGTGCCAGCAGCCCCTCCAGCTGGACAGGGTTTGGCGAGCAGTACTTC	CASSPSSWTGFGEQYF
NA	many	14	TRBJ2-3	TRBV5-1	TGCGCCAGCAGCTTGGTGGCAGTCACAGATACGCAGTATTTT	CASSLVAVTDTQYF
NA	few	14	TRBJ1-3	TRBV25-1	TGTGCCAGCAGTGAAGCTAGTTCTGGAAACACCATATATTTT	CASSEASSGNTIYF
NA	NA	14	TRBJ1-1	TRBV7-9	TGTGCCAGCAGCGCTGGGCCGGCCCTATCTGAAGCTTTCTTT	CASSAGPALSEAFF
NA	NA	13	TRBJ2-3	TRBV10-3	TGTGCCATCAGGCCGGACCCCACAGATACGCAGTATTTT	CAIRPDPTDTQYF
TRBD1	NA	15	TRBJ2-7	TRBV30	TGTGCCTGGAGTGGCGGGACAGGGGGCGGGTACGAGCAGTACTTC	CAWSGGTGGGYEQYF
TRBD1	NA	11	TRBJ2-1	TRBV28	TGTGCCAGCAGTCGGACAGGTGAGCAGTTCTTC	CASSRTGEQFF
TRBD2	NA	15	TRBJ2-2	TRBV7-9	TGTGCCAGCAGCTTAGATCAGCGGGGGACCGGGGAGCTGTTTTTT	CASSLDQRGTGELFF
TRBD2	NA	17	TRBJ2-7	TRBV5-1	TGCGCCAGCAGCCGCGGGACTAGCGGGAGGGGATCGTACGAGCAGTACTTC	CASSRGTSGRGSYEQYF
TRBD1	NA	16	TRBJ2-1	TRBV7-3	TGTGCCAGCAGCCCTTCCCGGGACAGGGTAGGCAATGAGCAGTTCTTC	CASSPSRDRVGNEQFF
TRBD1	once	15	TRBJ1-4	TRBV28	TGTGCCAGCAGTTTGGCTCGGACAGGGAGTGAAAAACTGTTTTTT	CASSLARTGSEKLFF
TRBD2	once	15	TRBJ2-7	TRBV7-2	TGTGCCAGCAGCCCAAGAGCGGGAGTCCCCCACGAGCAGTACTTC	CASSPRAGVPHEQYF
TRBD2	NA	16	TRBJ2-5	TRBV29-1	TGCAGCGTTGAAGATCTAGGGCTAGCGGGCGAAGAGACCCAGTACTTC	CSVEDLGLAGEETQYF
TRBD2	NA	14	TRBJ2-1	TRBV7-2	TGTGCCAGCAGTAGCGGGAGATCCTACAATGAGCAGTTCTTC	CASSSGRSYNEQFF
TRBD2	NA	16	TRBJ2-2	TRBV7-3	TGTGCCAGCAGCCCCCGGACTAGCGGGAATACCGGGGAGCTGTTTTTT	CASSPRTSGNTGELFF
NA	NA	15	TRBJ2-3	TRBV27	TGTGCCACAACCGACGGCGGACGTAGCACAGATACGCAGTATTTT	CATTDGGRSTDTQYF
NA	NA	14	TRBJ2-1	TRBV28	TGTGCCAGCAAGGCGGGGCCCTCCTACAATGAGCAGTTCTTC	CASKAGPSYNEQFF
TRBD1	NA	14	TRBJ2-7	TRBV19	TGTGCCAGTAGTCGACAGGGGAGATCGTCCGAGCAGTACTTC	CASSRQGRSSEQYF
NA	NA	15	TRBJ1-3	TRBV7-9	TGTGCCAGCAGCTTGAGCCCACTCTCTGGAAACACCATATATTTT	CASSLSPLSGNTIYF
TRBD1	NA	14	TRBJ2-7	TRBV28	TGTGCCAGCAGTTTCCTCCCAACAGGGGACGAGCAGTACTTC	CASSFLPTGDEQYF
NA	NA	15	TRBJ2-3	TRBV28	TGTGCCAGCACACCCGTGGAGACTAGCACAGATACGCAGTATTTT	CASTPVETSTDTQYF
TRBD2	NA	17	TRBJ2-7	TRBV28	TGTGCCAGCAGTTTGTACGTGGGGACTAGCGGAACCTACGAGCAGTACTTC	CASSLYVGTSGTYEQYF
NA	NA	13	TRBJ2-5	TRBV13	TGTGCCAGCAGCACCAGGGGGGAAGAGACCCAGTACTTC	CASSTRGEETQYF
NA	many	15	TRBJ2-7	TRBV5-1	TGCGCCAGCAGCTTAAGCCGGGACACCTCCTACGAGCAGTACTTC	CASSLSRDTSYEQYF
NA	NA	16	TRBJ2-5	TRBV7-6	TGTGCCAGCAGCCCACGAGGTAGTAGAAGTGGAGAGACCCAGTACTTC	CASSPRGSRSGETQYF
TRBD2	once	18	TRBJ2-1	TRBV27	TGTGCCAGCAGTCCGCACCGACTAGCGGGAGTATCCTACAATGAGCAGTTCTTC	CASSPHRLAGVSYNEQFF
NA	NA	14	TRBJ1-2	TRBV7-3	TGTGCCAGCAGCCCATTAGGAGGGGAGGATGGCTACACCTTC	CASSPLGGEDGYTF
NA	NA	15	TRBJ2-7	TRBV6-1	TGTGCCAGCAGTGATTACCCCTATAGCTCCTACGAGCAGTACTTC	CASSDYPYSSYEQYF
NA	NA	15	TRBJ1-4	TRBV4-2	TGTGCCAGCAGCCTCGATGTGGTGGGTAATGAAAAACTGTTTTTT	CASSLDVVGNEKLFF
NA	few	15	TRBJ2-3	TRBV15	TGTGCCACCAGCAGAGGCGACGGGGGCACAGATACGCAGTATTTT	CATSRGDGGTDTQYF
NA	few	12	TRBJ2-3	TRBV2	TGTGCCAGCCAGCAGGGGGGAGTGAAGCAGTATTTT	CASQQGGVKQYF
NA	once	12	TRBJ2-1	TRBV6-6	TGTGCCAGCAGCCCCCATCTCAATGAGCAGTTCTTC	CASSPHLNEQFF
NA	few	15	TRBJ1-5	TRBV2	TGTGCCAGCAGTGGCATGGGGGCTGACAATCAGCACCAGCATTTT	CASSGMGADNQHQHF
NA	NA	14	TRBJ1-5	TRBV2	TGTGCCACCTCGGGGAGGGGACGTTATCAGCCCCAGCATTTT	CATSGRGRYQPQHF
TRBD2	NA	15	TRBJ2-7	TRBV30	TGTGCCGGTGGACTAGCGGGAGGAAATCGATACGAGCAGTACTTC	CAGGLAGGNRYEQYF
NA	once	14	TRBJ1-1	TRBV29-1	TGCAGCGTTGAAATCCAGGGCTGGCCCACTGAAGCTTTCTTT	CSVEIQGWPTEAFF
NA	NA	13	TRBJ1-1	TRBV21-1	TGTGCCAGCAGCACCAGAGAGAACACTGAAGCTTTCTTT	CASSTRENTEAFF
NA	NA	20	TRBJ2-4	TRBV6-1	TGTGCCAGCAGTGAACTCTGGGGTCCCGAGGCAGGGGAAACCAAAAACATTCAGTACTTC	CASSELWGPEAGETKNIQYF
NA	few	14	TRBJ2-3	TRBV19	TGTGCCAGCTCCCTCTTGAGCAGCACAGATACGCAGTATTTT	CASSLLSSTDTQYF
NA	NA	12	TRBJ2-2	TRBV9	TGTGCCAGCAGCGTAGAGTTCGGGGAGCTGTTTTTT	CASSVEFGELFF
NA	NA	14	TRBJ2-7	TRBV28	TGTGCCAGCAGGTCGGACTTGCCCCCCTACGAGCAGTACTTC	CASRSDLPPYEQYF
NA	NA	14	TRBJ2-5	TRBV21-1	TGTGCCAGCAGCAAAGTCGTCAGCCAAGAGACCCAGTACTTC	CASSKVVSQETQYF
TRBD1	few	17	TRBJ1-4	TRBV5-1	TGCGCCAGCAGCTTGGAGGGACAGGGATCAACTAATGAAAAACTGTTTTTT	CASSLEGQGSTNEKLFF
TRBD2	NA	17	TRBJ2-1	TRBV4-1	TGCGCCAGCAGCCAAGGGAGCGGGAGGAAGTTGCTCAATGAGCAGTTCTTC	CASSQGSGRKLLNEQFF
NA	many	16	TRBJ2-5	TRBV13	TGTGCCAGCAGCTTAAGGGGGATCCTAAGGGGAGAGACCCAGTACTTC	CASSLRGILRGETQYF
TRBD2	NA	17	TRBJ2-5	TRBV5-4	TGTGCCAGCAGCTTGGCAAGCGGGAGACTGTCGGGTGAGACCCAGTACTTC	CASSLASGRLSGETQYF